The 22 T cell receptor beta chains reported below all come from one sample, sequenced in a study of CD8 T cells in ankylosing spondylitis. TCRdb ran MiXCR on the 5' RACE reads and lists one entry per CDR3 protein. The data contain about 360,000 distinct CDR3 sequences, approximately 20% of them seen just once; the ten biggest clones take up 10% to 15%. The sequenced sample was blood, either unsorted or a sorted T cell fraction (not recorded which). Source of these receptors: a male donor with ankylosing spondylitis or in good health (not recorded which).

This clonotype was detected a few times. The chain carries TRBV7-2 and TRBJ2-7; the D gene is possibly TRBD1 (6 bases). The CDR3 loop spans 14 amino acids. Between the trimmed V and J ends, which lost 6 bases and 2 bases, there was a span of 14 bases. Germline values: CDR1 SGHTA, CDR2 FQGNSA. The CDR3 protein is CASRSRDIAYEQYF. In DNA, the CDR3 is TGTGCCAGCAGATCCCGGGACATTGCCTACGAGCAGTACTTC.

Only a few counts were recorded for this clonotype. One junction end does not reproduce the germline sequence, and a read error may be involved. This chain joins TRBV12-3 or TRBV12-4 and TRBJ1-2, with D possibly TRBD1 on 5 matching bases. This CDR3 is 13 amino acids long. The CDR3 DNA reads TGTGCCAGCAGTCGACAGAGACACTATGGCTATACCTTC. Its translation is CASSRQRHYGYTF.

This sequence joins TRBV2 and TRBJ2-3, with D possibly matching TRBD2 (6 bases). Germline-derived CDR1 and CDR2 are SNHLY and FYNNEI. The CDR3 contains 14 residues. The germline V and J ends were trimmed by 9 bases and 2 bases, with 15 bases remaining between them. The chain's CDR3 is CASLVGTYTDTQYF. CDR3 nucleotides: TGTGCCAGTCTCGTCGGGACTTACACAGATACGCAGTATTTT.

This clonotype came up a few times. The chain employs TRBV4-1 and TRBJ2-5; the D is unclear. V was pared by 0 bases and J by 5 bases, with 13 bases between. Germline CDR1 is MGHRA and CDR2 is YSYEKL. This CDR3 contains 15 residues. CDR3 nucleotide sequence: TGCGCCAGCAGCCAAGAAAGGGCATCTGCTGAGACCCAGTACTTC. Translating gives CASSQERASAETQYF.

In its sample, this clonotype was seen a few times. The V and J genes are TRBV6-2 or TRBV6-3 and TRBJ2-3; D is undetermined. This CDR3 is built from 13 residues. Trimming stripped 5 bases from V and 2 bases from J, with 8 bases between. Germline assignment: CDR1 MNHEY and CDR2 SVGEGT. CDR3 residues: CASSLYYTDTQYF. The CDR3 region has the DNA TGTGCCAGCAGTCTTTACTACACAGATACGCAGTATTTT.

This clonotype was counted only a few times. The chain is built from TRBV10-3 and TRBJ2-2, with D maybe TRBD1 (5 bases). Germline V lookup: CDR1 ENHRY, CDR2 SYGVKD. The CDR3 is 13 amino acids. Trimming shortened V by 3 bases and J by 6 bases, and 8 bases separated the two germline ends. The CDR3 loop is CAISDRVAGELFF. CDR3 DNA: TGTGCCATCAGTGACAGGGTCGCCGGGGAGCTGTTTTTT.

This chain's CDR3 is CASSEIGVNYGYTF. The CDR3 bases are TGTGCCAGCAGTGAAATCGGAGTTAACTATGGCTACACCTTC. This chain links TRBV6-1 with TRBJ1-2; no reliable D call. The CDR3 runs 14 residues. Germline loops: CDR1 MNHNS, CDR2 SASEGT. V lost 2 bases and J 1 base, leaving 8 bases between the germline ends.

The chain has TRBV4-1 and TRBJ2-3; the D is unclear. Trimming cost V 2 bases and J 1 base, with 19 bases left between them. The CDR3 is 18 residues long. CDR1 is MGHRA, CDR2 YSYEKL, per germline. Here the CDR3 reads CASSQQTRNHLGTDTQYF. CDR3 coding DNA: TGCGCCAGCAGCCAACAGACCAGGAACCACCTTGGCACAGATACGCAGTATTTT.

This clonotype was seen a handful of times. The chain recombines TRBV4-1 with TRBJ1-5; the D is unclear. Germline-derived CDR1 and CDR2 are MGHRA and YSYEKL. V was shortened by 0 bases and J by 5 bases, with 11 bases between the two germline ends. The CDR3 sequence is 15 residues long. DNA of the CDR3: TGCGCCAGCAGCCAAGATGCGAACTTAGATCAGCCCCAGCATTTT. Translated: CASSQDANLDQPQHF.

The gene calls are TRBV6-1 and TRBJ2-7; D is unclear. Trimming pared 0 bases from V and 5 bases from J, leaving 8 bases between. The CDR3 extends over 13 amino acids. Germline V gene sequence: CDR1 MNHNS, CDR2 SASEGT. CDR3 sequence (DNA): TGTGCCAGCAGTGAAGCGAGTTGGGACGAGCAGTACTTC. Encoded protein: CASSEASWDEQYF.

This clonotype was seen only a few times. The chain links TRBV19 to TRBJ2-7, with a possible D match to TRBD2 (5 bases). Trimming took 3 bases from V and 1 from J, leaving 7 bases between them. The CDR3 is 13 amino acids. Per germline, CDR1 LNHDA and CDR2 SQIVND (reference sequence). This CDR3 reads CASSIGESYEQYF. CDR3 nucleotide sequence: TGTGCCAGTAGTATCGGGGAGTCCTACGAGCAGTACTTC.

The chain combines TRBV2 with TRBJ2-1, with 8 nucleotides matching TRBD2. V shed 7 bases, J shed 3 bases, and the junction held 11 bases outside the gene matches. Germline lookup yields CDR1 SNHLY and CDR2 FYNNEI. The CDR3 is 16 residues long. The CDR3 DNA reads TGTGCCAGCACCCTAGGAGCGGGGGCCTTCTACAATGAGCAGTTCTTC. Encoded protein: CASTLGAGAFYNEQFF. Filled out from reference TRBV2 and TRBJ2-1, the complete variable domain reads EPEVTQTPSHQVTQMGQEVILRCVPISNHLYFYWYRQILGQKVEFLVSFYNNEISEKSEIFDDQFSVERPDGSNFTLKIRSTKLEDSAMYFCASTLGAGAFYNEQFFGPGTRLTVL.

This clonotype was recorded at least ten times. This chain connects TRBV4-1 to TRBJ2-3; unclear D gene. The V gene lost 0 bases and the J gene lost 2 bases, with 15 bases spanning the gap. The CDR3 covers 17 residues. Per the germline V gene, CDR1 is MGHRA and CDR2 is YSYEKL. The CDR3 loop is CASSQDRVDLPTDTQYF. In nucleotides, the CDR3 is TGCGCCAGCAGCCAAGATCGGGTGGACCTCCCCACAGATACGCAGTATTTT.

This clonotype was seen a handful of times. This chain uses TRBV12-3 or TRBV12-4 with TRBJ2-7, with 9 positions matching TRBD1. The CDR3 length is 14 residues. The trim removed 7 bases at V and 3 bases at J, leaving 7 bases unmatched. CDR3 DNA: TGTGCCAGCACCTTGACAGGGGGTAACTACGAGCAGTACTTC. This sequence encodes CASTLTGGNYEQYF.

The chain is built from TRBV20-1 and TRBJ1-5; 7 positions agree with TRBD1. Germline V lookup: CDR1 DFQATT, CDR2 SNEGSKA (reference sequence). V shed 1 base and J 7 bases; nucleotides not matched to a gene: 10. The CDR3 sequence is 15 residues long. CDR3 in DNA: TGCAGTGCTAGAGGTCCGACAGGGCCTGGCCAGCCCCAGCATTTT. It encodes CSARGPTGPGQPQHF.

This clonotype was detected only a few times. The chain links TRBV25-1 to TRBJ2-7, with 9 bases identical to TRBD1. J gave up 2 bases and V 7 bases, and 3 bases lay outside the gene matches. The CDR3 sequence is 13 residues long. Germline-derived CDR1 and CDR2 are MGHDK and SYGVNS. This CDR3 is CASTWDRAYEQYF. The CDR3 nucleotides read TGTGCCAGCACTTGGGACAGGGCCTACGAGCAGTACTTC.

This clonotype has a handful of counts. V gene TRBV9 combines with J gene TRBJ2-2; D assignment may be TRBD1 or TRBD2 (5 bases each). The CDR3 contains 15 residues. Germline V gene sequence: CDR1 SGDLS, CDR2 YYNGEE. V was trimmed by 0 bases and J by 6 bases, leaving 12 bases between them. The CDR3 DNA reads TGTGCCAGCAGCGTAGGGGGGATAGGCTCCGGGGAGCTGTTTTTT. Translating gives CASSVGGIGSGELFF.

V usage is TRBV5-4 and J usage is TRBJ2-1; 7 nucleotides match TRBD2. Losses at the gene ends were 3 bases for V and 5 bases for J; bases not matched to a gene: 2. The CDR3 extends over 13 amino acids. Germline V gives CDR1 SGHNT, CDR2 YYREEE (reference sequence). The DNA for the CDR3 is TGTGCCAGCAGCTACGGACTAGACAATGAGCAGTTCTTC. Translated, it gives CASSYGLDNEQFF.

This clonotype was detected only a few times. The chain joins TRBV15 to TRBJ2-1, with TRBD1 matching over 8 bases. Germline V gene data show CDR1 as LNHNV and CDR2 as YYDKDF (reference sequence). The CDR3 consists of 16 residues. J lost 2 bases, V lost 0 bases, and 3 bases had no gene match. The DNA for the CDR3 is TGTGCCACCAGCAGAGATCCGACAGGGGCCTACAATGAGCAGTTCTTC. Residues: CATSRDPTGAYNEQFF. The full variable domain, completed using reference TRBV15 and TRBJ2-1, is DAMVIQNPRYQVTQFGKPVTLSCSQTLNHNVMYWYQQKSSQAPKLLFHYYDKDFNNEADTPDNFQSRRPNTSFCFLDIRSPGLGDTAMYLCATSRDPTGAYNEQFFGPGTRLTVL.

This clonotype was seen at least ten times. The chain recombines TRBV5-1 with TRBJ2-2; D uncertain. The CDR3 is 15 residues long. CDR1 SGHRS and CDR2 YFSETQ come from the germline V gene. V lost 1 base to trimming and J lost 1 base, with 8 bases between them. The CDR3 loop reads CASSLSQENTGELFF. In nucleotides, the CDR3 is TGCGCCAGCAGCTTGAGTCAGGAGAACACCGGGGAGCTGTTTTTT.

The gene calls are TRBV20-1 and TRBJ2-4; D uncertain. The V gene lost 6 bases and the J gene lost 1 base, with 16 bases spanning the gap. Germline CDR1 reads DFQATT; CDR2 reads SNEGSKA (reference sequence). The CDR3 runs 15 residues. The CDR3 bases are TGCAGTGCACCGACCGGGCTGGAGGCCAAAAACATTCAGTACTTC. Its protein product is CSAPTGLEAKNIQYF.

This clonotype has more than one count but fewer than ten. This chain connects TRBV27 to TRBJ2-6; D may correspond to TRBD1 or TRBD2 (5 bases each). This CDR3 is built from 14 residues. V was clipped by 8 bases and J by 0 bases, with 8 bases between them. From germline, CDR1 is MNHEY and CDR2 SMNVEV (reference sequence). The CDR3 DNA reads TGTGCCAGCTCAGGGACCTCTGGGGCCAACGTCCTGACTTTC. This gives the protein CASSGTSGANVLTF.